These T cell receptor beta chains were read from a single sample in a study of blood T cells in healthy people across ages. TCRdb fed the 5' RACE reads into MiXCR, producing one record per CDR3 protein. The sample includes about 780,000 distinct CDR3 sequences, roughly 25% of them seen just once. This sample was shared with a second study, whose subject was T cells of mothers and their children.

Sequencing was done on a sample of blood. The receptors stem from a boy between 10 and 17 years old in good health. Each CDR3 is given with its conserved first and last residue. Fields, in order: CDR3 protein, V gene, D gene, J gene. A D gene is named only where the DNA matches it firmly.

CSVETLAGGNTGELFF TRBV29-1 TRBD2 TRBJ2-2
CASRLSLLGAYYEQFF TRBV12-3/TRBV12-4 . TRBJ2-1
CASSNPGGLAGADTQYF TRBV12-3/TRBV12-4 TRBD2 TRBJ2-3
CAGAPGRANVLTF TRBV6-6 . TRBJ2-6
CASSYSPGPTAYEQYF TRBV7-9 . TRBJ2-7
CASSLAGGLKNIQYF TRBV12-3/TRBV12-4 TRBD2 TRBJ2-4
CSARVPGTGPYEQYF TRBV20-1 TRBD1 TRBJ2-7
CSARVSSFYNEQFF TRBV20-1 . TRBJ2-1
CASSGGTRYYEQCF TRBV5-1 . TRBJ2-7
CSVAEPVPNTGELFF TRBV29-1 . TRBJ2-2
CSVEELAGGPSKNIQYF TRBV29-1 TRBD2 TRBJ2-4
CATSPRRFQETQYF TRBV24-1 . TRBJ2-5
CASSPPRTLGIWTQYF TRBV18 . TRBJ2-5
CATSDSRAGETQYF TRBV24-1 . TRBJ2-5
CASSQDRGLARNTDTQYF TRBV3-1 TRBD2 TRBJ2-3
CASSEALLSYEQYF TRBV2 . .
CASSEYSGDLRSYEQYF TRBV25-1 . TRBJ2-7
CASSAPNSPPRSNEQFF TRBV9 . TRBJ2-1
CASSSGGPEETQYF TRBV10-1 TRBD2 TRBJ2-5
CASSESASYGYTF TRBV6-4 . TRBJ1-2
CASSRTGGEAYEQYF TRBV14 TRBD1 .
CASSKASGLSETQYF TRBV3-1 . TRBJ2-5
CASSVETGRYGYTF TRBV9 . TRBJ1-2
CSADGGGSETQYF TRBV20-1 . TRBJ2-5
CASSAPGTGGFQPQHF TRBV12-3/TRBV12-4 TRBD1 TRBJ1-5
CASSYGTLETQYF TRBV6-2/TRBV6-3 . TRBJ2-5
CSAEQGVVGYTF TRBV20-1 . TRBJ1-2
CATSQDRAPIYGYTF TRBV15 TRBD1 TRBJ1-2
CASIRPDGSSYGYTF TRBV28 . TRBJ1-2
CASTNGPTYEQYF TRBV12-3/TRBV12-4 . TRBJ2-7
CAISDDRGGTEAFF TRBV10-3 TRBD1 TRBJ1-1
CASSRRQGKETQYF TRBV13 TRBD1 TRBJ2-5
CSVVPLNNEQFF TRBV29-1 . .
CASSRRSTGGNGNTIYF TRBV3-1 TRBD1 TRBJ1-3
CASSYYGTTQETQYF TRBV6-2/TRBV6-3 TRBD2 TRBJ2-5
CASSRRGQFQHF TRBV27 . TRBJ1-5
CSARDPRYDMNTEAFF TRBV20-1 . TRBJ1-1
CASSSLGGEQYF TRBV12-3/TRBV12-4 . TRBJ2-7
CASSPGTSGGEETQYF TRBV28 TRBD2 TRBJ2-5
CSARTDMNTEAFF TRBV20-1 . TRBJ1-1
CASSFYGELFF TRBV5-1 . TRBJ2-2
CASTSSAANVLTF TRBV5-1 . TRBJ2-6
CASSLWDRGNTGELFF TRBV5-1 TRBD1 TRBJ2-2
CSAVEEPNEKLFF TRBV20-1 . TRBJ1-4
CASSYGAKTQYF TRBV27 . TRBJ2-5
CASSDKDMFRQNIQYF TRBV5-5 . TRBJ2-4
CASRVATGELFF TRBV6-7 . TRBJ2-2
CSSGTGDTGELFF TRBV29-1 TRBD1 TRBJ2-2
CASSLWLAGGVEQYF TRBV13 TRBD2 TRBJ2-7
CASSQGCSGITEAFF TRBV4-1 . TRBJ1-1
CASSSMTGLSDGYTF TRBV5-1 TRBD1 TRBJ1-2
CASSAAAGGFTGELFF TRBV5-1 . TRBJ2-2
CATSDSGIRGNYGYTF TRBV24-1 TRBD1 TRBJ1-2
CAISGTGKAFF TRBV10-3 TRBD1 TRBJ1-1
CATSGPGLAGSQETQYF TRBV24-1 TRBD2 TRBJ2-5
CSARKTGGETQYF TRBV20-1 TRBD1 TRBJ2-5
CSAFGTSGGITDTQYF TRBV20-1 TRBD2 TRBJ2-3
CSVEGRLADTEAFF TRBV29-1 . TRBJ1-1
CASSPDRVGNTIYF TRBV3-1 TRBD1 TRBJ1-3
CASSAGSPATNEKLFF TRBV18 . TRBJ1-4